This passage covers 18 T cell receptor beta chains from one sample sequenced in a study of T cell responses to AZD1222 COVID-19 vaccine. Produced via immunoSEQ multiplex PCR; TCRdb's table is partial and in-frame only. Of tens of thousands of clones listed, around 83% were seen once; the top ten hold more than 8.5%. Material: peripheral blood, obtained on day 0 of AZD1222 vaccination. The receptors originated from an adult in good health.

The V call is TRBV9, the J call TRBJ2-3, with 9 bases aligning to TRBD1. Germline V gives CDR1 SGDLS, CDR2 YYNGEE. Germline trimming cut 0 bases from V and 2 bases from J; bases unmatched to any gene: 7. This CDR3 is 17 amino acids long. The CDR3: CASSVEDRQGVTDTQYF. The DNA for the CDR3 is TGTGCCAGCAGCGTAGAAGACAGACAGGGGGTCACAGATACGCAGTATTTT.

Comment on this clone: The same CDR3 is also encoded by other DNA sequences in this sample. The chain combines TRBV9 with TRBJ1-2; D might be TRBD1 (6 bases). Trimming left V 0 bases short and J 5 bases short, with 11 bases between. Germline V gene sequence: CDR1 SGDLS, CDR2 YYNGEE. The CDR3 consists of 14 residues. CDR3 sequence (DNA): TGTGCCAGCAGCGTAGGGCAGGGGTCGTATGGCTACACCTTC. This encodes CASSVGQGSYGYTF.

The chain links TRBV28 to TRBJ1-1, with TRBD1 identical over 8 bases. Germline CDR1 reads MDHEN; CDR2 reads SYDVKM. Trimming at V came to 5 bases and at J to 7 bases, leaving 9 bases not matched to a gene. CDR3 length equals 14 residues. CDR3 residues: CASSPPLGQGEAFF. CDR3 bases: TGTGCCAGCAGTCCTCCTCTTGGACAGGGTGAAGCTTTCTTT.

This clone appeared once. The chain combines TRBV7-2 with TRBJ2-2; maybe TRBD2 (6 bases). The germline CDR1 and CDR2 sequences are SGHTA and FQGNSA. There are 16 residues in the CDR3. V lost 2 bases and J 0 bases, leaving 10 bases between the germline ends. The DNA of the CDR3 is TGTGCCAGCAGCTTATTCGGGGGTACGAACACCGGGGAGCTGTTTTTT. It specifies CASSLFGGTNTGELFF.

This chain connects TRBV19 to TRBJ1-2; D is uncertain. Trimming pared 0 bases from V and 2 bases from J, leaving 1 base between. The germline V gene encodes CDR1 LNHDA and CDR2 SQIVND (reference sequence). The length of the CDR3 is 12 residues. CDR3 sequence reads: CASSIENYGYTF. The CDR3 region has the DNA TGTGCCAGTAGTATAGAGAACTATGGCTACACCTTC.

The rearrangement uses TRBV19 and TRBJ2-5, with TRBD2 identical over 13 bases. The trim removed 1 base at V and 1 base at J, leaving 6 bases unmatched. Germline assignment: CDR1 LNHDA and CDR2 SQIVND (reference sequence). The CDR3 consists of 18 residues. The chain's CDR3 is CASSIAGLAGATQETQYF. The CDR3 DNA follows: TGTGCCAGTAGTATAGCAGGACTAGCGGGAGCTACCCAAGAGACCCAGTACTTC.

This chain joins TRBV24-1 and TRBJ2-1, with 7 bases fitting TRBD1. This CDR3 spans 16 amino acids. The V gene end was trimmed by 4 bases and the J gene end by 6 bases; junction bases not matched to a gene: 11. Germline V CDR1 and CDR2: KGHDR, SFDVKD. The DNA of the CDR3 is TGTGCCACCAGTGACCAAGGGGGCGCAGAGTTCAATGAGCAGTTCTTC. This encodes CATSDQGGAEFNEQFF.

CDR3 in DNA: TGTGCCAGCAGCCTTTCCCGGGCAGAGACCCAGTACTTC. Its translation: CASSLSRAETQYF. The rearrangement links TRBV7-3 to TRBJ2-5; D unclear. This CDR3 is 13 amino acids long. Germline V CDR1 and CDR2: SGHTA, FQGTGA. V was trimmed by 5 bases and J by 4 bases, leaving 11 bases between them.

This clone was recorded only once. The rearrangement joins TRBV11-2 to TRBJ2-3, with D maybe TRBD1 (6 bases). V was trimmed by 3 bases and J by 5 bases, leaving 18 bases between them. Germline V gene data show CDR1 as SGHAT and CDR2 as FQNNGV. This CDR3 has 16 residues. CDR3 nucleotide sequence: TGTGCCAGCAGCTTCGGCACCAGGGGCGGTGGAGATACGCAGTATTTT. Protein: CASSFGTRGGGDTQYF.

The chain is built from TRBV2 and TRBJ1-2; D uncertain. CDR1 SNHLY and CDR2 FYNNEI come from the germline V gene. Trimming left V 2 bases short and J 8 bases short, with 12 bases between. CDR3 size: 13 residues. The CDR3 sequence: CASSELEAGGYTF. CDR3 in DNA: TGTGCCAGCAGTGAACTCGAGGCGGGGGGCTACACCTTC.

The chain combines TRBV12-3 or TRBV12-4 with TRBJ2-3, with D unclear. This CDR3 is built from 12 residues. Trimming pared 6 bases from V and 5 bases from J, leaving 9 bases between. The CDR3 DNA reads as TGTGCCAGCAGGACGATAGGAGATACGCAGTATTTT. This codes for CASRTIGDTQYF.

The chain's CDR3 is CASSRNTYGVVIPYEQYF. The CDR3 DNA reads TGTGCCAGCAGTCGAAATACGTACGGGGTGGTCATTCCGTACGAGCAGTACTTC. The V and J genes are TRBV6-6 and TRBJ2-7, with D possibly TRBD2 on 5 matching bases. The CDR3 has 18 amino acids. Germline-derived CDR1 and CDR2 are MNHNY and SVGAGI (reference sequence). The ends were cut back, 5 bases at V and 4 bases at J, with 27 bases in the middle.

The V gene is TRBV11-3, the J gene TRBJ1-3; unclear D gene. Germline assignment: CDR1 SGHNT and CDR2 YENEEA. Trimming cost V 1 base and J 0 bases, with 10 bases left between them. The CDR3 runs to 16 residues. The CDR3 reads CASSLGLAVSGNTIYF. CDR3 DNA sequence: TGTGCCAGCAGCTTAGGGCTTGCCGTCTCTGGAAACACCATATATTTT.

V and J are TRBV12-3 or TRBV12-4 and TRBJ2-2; tentative D call: TRBD1 (5 bases). This CDR3 is 12 amino acids long. Trimming shortened V by 7 bases and J by 6 bases, and 9 bases separated the two germline ends. CDR3 DNA: TGTGCCAGCATCCTAGGGGCCGGGGAGCTGTTTTTT. Encoded protein: CASILGAGELFF.

CDR3 in amino acids: CASSELGEETQYF. The CDR3, as DNA: TGTGCCAGCAGTGAACTAGGAGAAGAGACCCAGTACTTC. V usage is TRBV2 and J usage is TRBJ2-5; D remains ambiguous. CDR1 and CDR2 (germline): SNHLY, FYNNEI. The CDR3 runs to 13 residues. V shed 2 bases and J shed 3 bases, with 7 bases lying between them.

This chain uses TRBV5-1 with TRBJ2-1; D possibly corresponds to TRBD2 (7 bases). The CDR3 is 15 residues long. V was pared by 1 base and J by 10 bases, with 18 bases between. Germline V gives CDR1 SGHRS, CDR2 YFSETQ. CDR3 in amino acids: CASSLWGGLFDEQFF. For the CDR3, the DNA is TGCGCCAGCAGCTTGTGGGGGGGCCTCTTTGACGAGCAGTTCTTC.

This clone was observed once. J is TRBJ2-7 and V is TRBV19; 7 bases are shared with TRBD2. Trimming removed 3 bases from V and 2 bases from J; junction bases left unmatched: 4. CDR1 is LNHDA, CDR2 SQIVND, per germline (reference sequence). The CDR3 runs 14 residues. The CDR3, as DNA: TGTGCCAGTAGTATCTTAGCGGGCGCCTACGAGCAGTACTTC. It translates to CASSILAGAYEQYF.

The J gene is TRBJ2-2, the V gene TRBV5-4; 10 bases map to TRBD2. The J segment lost 5 bases and the V segment lost 3 bases, leaving 7 bases of the junction unmatched. The CDR3 has 16 residues. The germline gives CDR1 SGHNT, CDR2 YYREEE (reference sequence). The CDR3 sequence is CASSSAFSGGTGELFF. CDR3 nucleotide sequence: TGTGCCAGCAGCTCGGCCTTTAGCGGGGGGACCGGGGAGCTGTTTTTT.